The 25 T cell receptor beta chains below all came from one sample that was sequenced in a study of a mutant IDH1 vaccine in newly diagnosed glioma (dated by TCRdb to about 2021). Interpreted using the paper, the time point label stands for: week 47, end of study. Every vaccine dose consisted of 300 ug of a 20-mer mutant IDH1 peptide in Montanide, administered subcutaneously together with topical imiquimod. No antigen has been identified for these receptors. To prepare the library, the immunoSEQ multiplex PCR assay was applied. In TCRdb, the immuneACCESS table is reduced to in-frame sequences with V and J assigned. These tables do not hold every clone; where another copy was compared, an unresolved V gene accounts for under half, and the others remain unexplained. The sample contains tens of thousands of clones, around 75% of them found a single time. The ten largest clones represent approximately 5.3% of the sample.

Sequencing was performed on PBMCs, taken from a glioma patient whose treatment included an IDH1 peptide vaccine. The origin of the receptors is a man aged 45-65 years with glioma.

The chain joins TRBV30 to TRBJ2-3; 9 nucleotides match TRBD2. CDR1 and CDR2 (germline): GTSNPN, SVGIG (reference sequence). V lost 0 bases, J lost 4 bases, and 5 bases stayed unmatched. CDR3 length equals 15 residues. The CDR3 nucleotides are TGTGCCTGGAGTGTCGGCGGGGGGGCCGCAGATACGCAGTATTTT. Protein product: CAWSVGGGAADTQYF.

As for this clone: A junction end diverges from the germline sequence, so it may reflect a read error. In DNA form, the CDR3 reads TGTGCCAGCAGGACGGCTGAGGCTTTCTTT. Residues: CASRTAEAFF. The chain recombines TRBV6-1 with TRBJ1-1; D unclear. This CDR3 is built from 10 residues. Germline lookup yields CDR1 MNHNS and CDR2 SASEGT.

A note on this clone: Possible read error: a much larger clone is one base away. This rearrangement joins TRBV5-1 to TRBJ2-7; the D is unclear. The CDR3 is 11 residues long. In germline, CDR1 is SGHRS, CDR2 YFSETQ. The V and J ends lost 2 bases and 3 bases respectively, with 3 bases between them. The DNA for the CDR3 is TGCGCCAGCAGCTTCAACTACGAGCAGTACTTC. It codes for CASSFNYEQYF.

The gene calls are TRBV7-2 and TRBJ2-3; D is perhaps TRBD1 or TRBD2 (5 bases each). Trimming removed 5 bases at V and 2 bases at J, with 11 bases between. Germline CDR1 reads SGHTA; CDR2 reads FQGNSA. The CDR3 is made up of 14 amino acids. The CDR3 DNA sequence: TGTGCCAGCAGCCGGGGACCTGTCACAGATACGCAGTATTTT. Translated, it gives CASSRGPVTDTQYF. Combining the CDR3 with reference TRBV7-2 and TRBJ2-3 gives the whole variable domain GAGVSQSPSNKVTEKGKDVELRCDPISGHTALYWYRQSLGQGLEFLIYFQGNSAPDKSGLPSDRFSAERTGGSVSTLTIQRTQQEDSAVYLCASSRGPVTDTQYFGPGTRLTVL.

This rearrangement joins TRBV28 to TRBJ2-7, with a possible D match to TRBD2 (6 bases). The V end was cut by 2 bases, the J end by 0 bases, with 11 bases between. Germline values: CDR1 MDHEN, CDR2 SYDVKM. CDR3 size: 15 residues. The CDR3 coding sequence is TGTGCCAGCAGTTTAGCGGGGAGTACCTCCTACGAGCAGTACTTC. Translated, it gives CASSLAGSTSYEQYF.

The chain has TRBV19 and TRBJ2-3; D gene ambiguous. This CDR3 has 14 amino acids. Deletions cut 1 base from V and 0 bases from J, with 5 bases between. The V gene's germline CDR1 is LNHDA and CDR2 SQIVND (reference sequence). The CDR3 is CASSIAGSTDTQYF. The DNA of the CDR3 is TGTGCCAGTAGTATAGCGGGCAGCACAGATACGCAGTATTTT.

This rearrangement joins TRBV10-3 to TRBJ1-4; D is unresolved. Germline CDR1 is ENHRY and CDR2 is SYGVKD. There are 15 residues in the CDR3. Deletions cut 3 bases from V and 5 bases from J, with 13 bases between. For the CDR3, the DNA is TGTGCCATCAGTGAACGAACGGCCAAAAATGAAAAACTGTTTTTT. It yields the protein CAISERTAKNEKLFF.

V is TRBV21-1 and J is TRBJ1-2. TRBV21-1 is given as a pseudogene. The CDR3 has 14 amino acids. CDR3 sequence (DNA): TGTGCCAGGTCTAAAGGGGGGGCCCTGTATGGCTACACCTTC. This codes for CARSKGGALYGYTF.

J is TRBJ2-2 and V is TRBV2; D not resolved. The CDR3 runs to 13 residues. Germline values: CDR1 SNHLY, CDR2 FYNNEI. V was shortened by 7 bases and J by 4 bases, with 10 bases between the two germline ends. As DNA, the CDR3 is TGTGCCAGCACCTCCCGGGTCACCGGGGAGCTGTTTTTT. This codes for CASTSRVTGELFF. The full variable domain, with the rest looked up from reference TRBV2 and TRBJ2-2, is EPEVTQTPSHQVTQMGQEVILRCVPISNHLYFYWYRQILGQKVEFLVSFYNNEISEKSEIFDDQFSVERPDGSNFTLKIRSTKLEDSAMYFCASTSRVTGELFFGEGSRLTVL.

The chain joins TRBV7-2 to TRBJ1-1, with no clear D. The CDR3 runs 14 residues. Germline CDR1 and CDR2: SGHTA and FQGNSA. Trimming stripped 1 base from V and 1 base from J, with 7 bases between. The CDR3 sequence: CASSLVFGNTEAFF. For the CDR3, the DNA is TGTGCCAGCAGCTTAGTTTTTGGGAACACTGAAGCTTTCTTT.

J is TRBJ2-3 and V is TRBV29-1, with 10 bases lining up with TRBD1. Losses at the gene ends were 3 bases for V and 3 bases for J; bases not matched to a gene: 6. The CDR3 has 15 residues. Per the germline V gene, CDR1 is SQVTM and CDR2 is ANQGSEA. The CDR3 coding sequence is TGCAGCGTTGACCGACAGGGGGCAGGGACAGATACGCAGTATTTT. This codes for CSVDRQGAGTDTQYF.

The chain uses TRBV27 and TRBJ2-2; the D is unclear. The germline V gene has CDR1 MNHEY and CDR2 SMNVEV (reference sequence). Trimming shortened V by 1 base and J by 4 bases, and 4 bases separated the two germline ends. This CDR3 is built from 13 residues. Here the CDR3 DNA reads TGTGCCAGCAGTTTATACGGCACCGGGGAGCTGTTTTTT. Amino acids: CASSLYGTGELFF.

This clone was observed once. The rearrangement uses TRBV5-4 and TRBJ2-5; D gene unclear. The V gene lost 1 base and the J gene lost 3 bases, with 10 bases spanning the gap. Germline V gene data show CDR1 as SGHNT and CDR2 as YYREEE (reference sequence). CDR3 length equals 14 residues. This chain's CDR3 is CASSLKSREETQYF. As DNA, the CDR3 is TGTGCCAGCAGCTTGAAGAGTAGAGAAGAGACCCAGTACTTC.

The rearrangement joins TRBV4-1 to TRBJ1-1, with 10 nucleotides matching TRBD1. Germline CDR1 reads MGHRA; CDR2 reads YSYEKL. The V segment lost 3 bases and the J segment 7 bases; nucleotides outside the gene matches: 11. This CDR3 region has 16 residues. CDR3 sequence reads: CASSHNGRTGGYEAFF. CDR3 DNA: TGCGCCAGCAGCCACAATGGCCGGACAGGGGGTTATGAAGCTTTCTTT.

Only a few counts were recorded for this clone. Here the CDR3 reads CASGLQQGPYEQYF. The CDR3 DNA reads TGTGCCAGCGGCCTGCAGCAGGGGCCCTACGAGCAGTACTTC. The chain employs TRBV7-2 and TRBJ2-7; D may be TRBD1 (6 bases). Germline V gives CDR1 SGHTA, CDR2 FQGNSA. V gave up 8 bases and J gave up 2 bases, with 16 bases separating them. This CDR3 contains 14 residues.

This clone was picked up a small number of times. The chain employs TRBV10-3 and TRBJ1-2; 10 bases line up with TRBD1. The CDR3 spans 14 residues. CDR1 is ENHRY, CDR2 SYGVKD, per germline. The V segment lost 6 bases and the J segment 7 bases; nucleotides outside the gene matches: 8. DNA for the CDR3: TGTGCCATCAGGTCGACAGGGGGCGAGGCTGGCTACACCTTC. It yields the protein CAIRSTGGEAGYTF.

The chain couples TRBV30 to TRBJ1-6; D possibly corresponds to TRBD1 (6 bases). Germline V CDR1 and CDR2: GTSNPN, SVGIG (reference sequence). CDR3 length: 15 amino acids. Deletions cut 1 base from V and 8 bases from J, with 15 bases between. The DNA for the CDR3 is TGTGCCTGGAGTGCGGGGGCGGGGATTGATTCACCCCTCCACTTT. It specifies CAWSAGAGIDSPLHF.

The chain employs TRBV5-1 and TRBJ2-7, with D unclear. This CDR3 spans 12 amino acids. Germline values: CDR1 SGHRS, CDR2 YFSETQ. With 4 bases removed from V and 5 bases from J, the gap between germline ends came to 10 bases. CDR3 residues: CASSPAGHEQYF. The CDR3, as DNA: TGCGCCAGCAGCCCTGCTGGGCACGAGCAGTACTTC.

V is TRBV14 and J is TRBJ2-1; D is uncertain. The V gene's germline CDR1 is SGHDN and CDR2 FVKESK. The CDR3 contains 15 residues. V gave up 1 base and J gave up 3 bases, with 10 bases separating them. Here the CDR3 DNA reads TGTGCCAGCAGCCAAGCTAGTGACCTCTACAATGAGCAGTTCTTC. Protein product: CASSQASDLYNEQFF. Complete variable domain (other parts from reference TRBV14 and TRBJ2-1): EAGVTQFPSHSVIEKGQTVTLRCDPISGHDNLYWYRRVMGKEIKFLLHFVKESKQDESGMPNNRFLAERTGGTYSTLKVQPAELEDSGVYFCASSQASDLYNEQFFGPGTRLTVL.

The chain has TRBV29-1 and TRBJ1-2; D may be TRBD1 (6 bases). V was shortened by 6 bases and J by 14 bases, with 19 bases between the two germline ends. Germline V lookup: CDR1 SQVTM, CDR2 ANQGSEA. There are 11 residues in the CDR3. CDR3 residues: CSVLDSISVTF. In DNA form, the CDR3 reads TGCAGCGTCTTGGACAGCATCTCAGTAACCTTC.

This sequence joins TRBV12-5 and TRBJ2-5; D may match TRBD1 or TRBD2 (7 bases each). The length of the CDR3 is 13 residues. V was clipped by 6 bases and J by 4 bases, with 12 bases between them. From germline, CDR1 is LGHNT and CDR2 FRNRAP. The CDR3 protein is CASGARGGETQYF. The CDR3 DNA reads TGTGCTAGTGGGGCCAGGGGGGGAGAGACCCAGTACTTC.

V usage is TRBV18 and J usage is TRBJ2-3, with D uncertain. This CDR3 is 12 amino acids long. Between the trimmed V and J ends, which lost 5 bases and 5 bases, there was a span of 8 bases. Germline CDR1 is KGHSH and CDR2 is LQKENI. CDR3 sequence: CASSTDVDTQYF. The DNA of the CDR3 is TGTGCCAGCTCAACGGACGTAGATACGCAGTATTTT. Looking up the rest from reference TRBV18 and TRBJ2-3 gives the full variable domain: NAGVMQNPRHLVRRRGQEARLRCSPMKGHSHVYWYRQLPEEGLKFMVYLQKENIIDESGMPKERFSAEFPKEGPSILRIQQVVRGDSAAYFCASSTDVDTQYFGPGTRLTVL.

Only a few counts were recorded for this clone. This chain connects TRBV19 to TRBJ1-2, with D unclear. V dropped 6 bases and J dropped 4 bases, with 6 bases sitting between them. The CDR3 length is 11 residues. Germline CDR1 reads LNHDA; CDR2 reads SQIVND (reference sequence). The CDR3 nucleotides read TGTGCCAGTAGGAAAGCCTATGGCTACACCTTC. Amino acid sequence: CASRKAYGYTF. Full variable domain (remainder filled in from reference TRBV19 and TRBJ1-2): DGGITQSPKYLFRKEGQNVTLSCEQNLNHDAMYWYRQDPGQGLRLIYYSQIVNDFQKGDIAEGYSVSREKKESFPLTVTSAQKNPTAFYLCASRKAYGYTFGSGTRLTVV.

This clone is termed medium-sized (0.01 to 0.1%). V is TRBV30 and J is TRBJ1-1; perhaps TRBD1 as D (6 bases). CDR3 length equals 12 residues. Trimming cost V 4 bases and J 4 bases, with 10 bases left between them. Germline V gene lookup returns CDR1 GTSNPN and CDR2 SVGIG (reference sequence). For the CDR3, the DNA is TGTGCCTGGAAGAGGGGGGGCACTGAAGCTTTCTTT. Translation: CAWKRGGTEAFF.

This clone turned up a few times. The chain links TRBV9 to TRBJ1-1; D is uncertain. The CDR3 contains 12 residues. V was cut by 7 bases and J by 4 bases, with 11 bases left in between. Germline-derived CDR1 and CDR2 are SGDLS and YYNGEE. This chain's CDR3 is CASSQVGTEAFF. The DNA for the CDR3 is TGTGCCAGCTCCCAGGTCGGCACTGAAGCTTTCTTT.